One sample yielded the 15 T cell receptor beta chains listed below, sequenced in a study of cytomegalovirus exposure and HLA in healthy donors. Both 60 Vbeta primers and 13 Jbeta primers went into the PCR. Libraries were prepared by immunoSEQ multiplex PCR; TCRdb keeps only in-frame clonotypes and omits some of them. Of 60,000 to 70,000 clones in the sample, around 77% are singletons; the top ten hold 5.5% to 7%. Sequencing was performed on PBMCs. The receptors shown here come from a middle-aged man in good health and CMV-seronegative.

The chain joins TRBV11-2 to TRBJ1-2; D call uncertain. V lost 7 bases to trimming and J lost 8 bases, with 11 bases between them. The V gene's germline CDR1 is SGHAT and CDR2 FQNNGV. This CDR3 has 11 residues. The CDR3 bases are TGTGCCAGCACCCAGGTAGTAGGCTACACCTTC. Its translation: CASTQVVGYTF.

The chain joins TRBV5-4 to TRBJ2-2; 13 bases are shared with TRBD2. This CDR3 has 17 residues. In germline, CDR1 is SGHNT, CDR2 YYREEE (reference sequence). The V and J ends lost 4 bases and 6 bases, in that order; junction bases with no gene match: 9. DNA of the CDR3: TGTGCCAGCAGCACCGTGACTAGCGGGAGGAGTCCCGGGGAGCTGTTTTTT. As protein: CASSTVTSGRSPGELFF.

In DNA, the CDR3 is TGTGCCTGGAGTGGGGACAGGGTCTTGGGAGAGACCCAGTACTTC. Protein: CAWSGDRVLGETQYF. This chain connects TRBV30 to TRBJ2-5, with TRBD1 identical over 9 bases. J lost 4 bases, V lost 1 base, and 7 bases had no gene match. Germline CDR1 is GTSNPN and CDR2 is SVGIG (reference sequence). This CDR3 region has 15 residues. Full variable domain (outside the CDR3, taken from reference TRBV30 and TRBJ2-5): SQTIHQWPATLVQPVGSPLSLECTVEGTSNPNLYWYRQAAGRGLQLLFYSVGIGQISSEVPQNLSASRPQDRQFILSSKKLLLSDSGFYLCAWSGDRVLGETQYFGPGTRLLVL.

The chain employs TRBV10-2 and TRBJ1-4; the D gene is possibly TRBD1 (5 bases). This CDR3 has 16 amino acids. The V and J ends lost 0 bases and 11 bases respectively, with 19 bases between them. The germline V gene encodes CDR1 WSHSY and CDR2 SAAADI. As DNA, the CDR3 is TGCGCCAGCAGTGAGTCGTTTCTGGATATCAGGGTTAAACTGTTTTTT. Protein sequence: CASSESFLDIRVKLFF.

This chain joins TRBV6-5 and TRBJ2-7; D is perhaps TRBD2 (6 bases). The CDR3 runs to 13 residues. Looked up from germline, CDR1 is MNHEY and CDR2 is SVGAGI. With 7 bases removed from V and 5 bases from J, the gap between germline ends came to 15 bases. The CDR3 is CASTSPGAHEQYF. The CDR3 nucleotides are TGTGCCAGCACGTCCCCGGGAGCCCACGAGCAGTACTTC.

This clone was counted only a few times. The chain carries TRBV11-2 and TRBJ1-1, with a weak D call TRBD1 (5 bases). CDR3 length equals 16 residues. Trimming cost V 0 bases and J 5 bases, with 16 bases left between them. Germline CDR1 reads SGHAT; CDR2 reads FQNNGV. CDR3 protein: CASSLDRMGLSTEAFF. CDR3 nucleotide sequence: TGTGCCAGCAGCTTAGATCGGATGGGGCTATCTACTGAAGCTTTCTTT.

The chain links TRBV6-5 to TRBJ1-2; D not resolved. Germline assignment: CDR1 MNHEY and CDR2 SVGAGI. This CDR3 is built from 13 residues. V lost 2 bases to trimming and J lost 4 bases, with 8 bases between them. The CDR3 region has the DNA TGTGCCAGCAGTTACGTGGGGAGCTATGGCTACACCTTC. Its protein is CASSYVGSYGYTF.

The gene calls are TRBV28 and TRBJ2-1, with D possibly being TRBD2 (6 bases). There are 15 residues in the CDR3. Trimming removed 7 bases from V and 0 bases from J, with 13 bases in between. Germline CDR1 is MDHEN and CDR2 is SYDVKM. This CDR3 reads CASTLDSGSYNEQFF. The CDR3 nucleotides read TGTGCCAGCACCCTCGATAGCGGCTCCTACAATGAGCAGTTCTTC. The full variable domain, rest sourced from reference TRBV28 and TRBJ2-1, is DVKVTQSSRYLVKRTGEKVFLECVQDMDHENMFWYRQDPGLGLRLIYFSYDVKMKEKGDIPEGYSVSREKKERFSLILESASTNQTSMYLCASTLDSGSYNEQFFGPGTRLTVL.

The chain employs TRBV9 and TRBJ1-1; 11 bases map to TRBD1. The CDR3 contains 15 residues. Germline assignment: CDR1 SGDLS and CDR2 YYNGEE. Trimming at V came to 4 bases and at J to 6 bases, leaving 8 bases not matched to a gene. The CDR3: CASSFIGQGASEAFF. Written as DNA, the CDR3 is TGTGCCAGCAGCTTTATTGGACAGGGGGCTTCTGAAGCTTTCTTT.

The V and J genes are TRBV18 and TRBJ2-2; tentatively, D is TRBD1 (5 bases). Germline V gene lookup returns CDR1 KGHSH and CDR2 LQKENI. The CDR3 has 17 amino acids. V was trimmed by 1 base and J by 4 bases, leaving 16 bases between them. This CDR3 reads CASSPLFPGPTTGELFF. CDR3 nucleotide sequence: TGTGCCAGCTCACCACTTTTCCCAGGGCCCACCACCGGGGAGCTGTTTTTT.

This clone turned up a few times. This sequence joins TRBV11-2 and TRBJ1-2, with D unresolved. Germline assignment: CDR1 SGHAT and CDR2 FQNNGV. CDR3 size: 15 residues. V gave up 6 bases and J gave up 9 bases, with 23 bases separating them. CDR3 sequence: CASSSSRGLIDRYTF. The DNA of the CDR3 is TGTGCCAGCAGTTCGTCCCGCGGGCTCATTGATCGCTACACCTTC.

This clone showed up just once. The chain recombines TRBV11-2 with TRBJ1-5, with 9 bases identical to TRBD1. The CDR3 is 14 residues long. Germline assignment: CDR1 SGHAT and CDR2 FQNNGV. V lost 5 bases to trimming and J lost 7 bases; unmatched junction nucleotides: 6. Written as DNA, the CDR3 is TGTGCCAGCAGCGCTGGGACAGGGAGGCAGCCCCAGCATTTT. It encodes CASSAGTGRQPQHF.

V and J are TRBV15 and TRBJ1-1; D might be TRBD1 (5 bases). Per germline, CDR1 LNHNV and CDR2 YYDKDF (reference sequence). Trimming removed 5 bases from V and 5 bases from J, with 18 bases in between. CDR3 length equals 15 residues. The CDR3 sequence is CATSGQGVRGTEAFF. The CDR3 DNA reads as TGTGCCACCAGCGGGCAGGGTGTGCGAGGAACTGAAGCTTTCTTT.

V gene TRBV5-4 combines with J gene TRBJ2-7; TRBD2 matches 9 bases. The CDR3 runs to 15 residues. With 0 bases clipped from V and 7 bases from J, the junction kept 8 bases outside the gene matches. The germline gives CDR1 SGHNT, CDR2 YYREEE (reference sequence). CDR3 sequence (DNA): TGTGCCAGCAGCTTGGGTAGCGGGGGCCCAAGAGAGCAGTACTTC. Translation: CASSLGSGGPREQYF.

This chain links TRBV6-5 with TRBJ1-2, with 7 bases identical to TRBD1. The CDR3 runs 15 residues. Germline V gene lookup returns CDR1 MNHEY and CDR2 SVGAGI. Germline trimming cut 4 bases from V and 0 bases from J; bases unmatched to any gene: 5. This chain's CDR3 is CASSCHDRANYGYTF. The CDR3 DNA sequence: TGTGCCAGCAGTTGCCATGACAGGGCTAACTATGGCTACACCTTC.